The entry below gives a single T cell receptor (beta chain) sequence along with its context. What it binds is unknown. V was clipped by 4 bases and J by 3 bases; unmatched bases: 5. Germline V gene data show CDR1 as DFQATT and CDR2 as SNEGSKA (reference sequence). This CDR3 has 14 residues. This sample is drawn from a study of CD8 T cells in ankylosing spondylitis. Study outcomes and limitations: Ankylosing spondylitis blood appeared to be characterized by a TCR beta motif of eight highly homologous variants. Past research had described some motif variants in reactive arthritis synovial fluid and blood.

MiXCR, applied by TCRdb to the 5' RACE reads, yields one record per CDR3 protein. The sample yields 500,000 to 550,000 distinct CDR3 sequences, roughly 12% seen once. J is TRBJ2-7 and V is TRBV20-1, with 11 positions matching TRBD2. The origin of this receptor is a male donor with ankylosing spondylitis. Sequenced: blood, either unsorted or a sorted T cell fraction (not recorded which). The CDR3 loop is CSANLAGGGYEQYF. CDR3 DNA: TGCAGTGCTAACCTAGCGGGAGGCGGCTACGAGCAGTACTTC.